The 10 T cell receptor beta chains presented below share a single source sample, sequenced in a study of early T cells in non-severe SARS-CoV-2 infection. TCRdb re-called the 5' RACE reads with MiXCR, one entry per CDR3 protein. The sample shows around 40,000 distinct CDR3 sequences, around 6.5% of them seen only once. Sequencing input: whole blood. The receptors were sampled from an adult who was a healthcare worker with PCR-confirmed SARS-CoV-2 infection or an uninfected control (not recorded which).

This clonotype was detected many times. V is TRBV7-2 and J is TRBJ1-5, with D perhaps TRBD1 (6 bases). Germline CDR1 SGHTA, CDR2 FQGNSA. V was trimmed by 6 bases and J by 2 bases, leaving 17 bases between them. The CDR3 is made up of 16 amino acids. The CDR3 DNA reads TGTGCCAGCAGTCAGCGGGCAGGGGCGGGCAATCAGCCCCAGCATTTT. It codes for CASSQRAGAGNQPQHF.

This clonotype was picked up many times. This chain joins TRBV20-1 and TRBJ2-7, with 8 positions matching TRBD1. CDR1 is DFQATT and CDR2 is SNEGSKA in the germline V gene (reference sequence). The CDR3 is 14 residues long. V trimming: 5 bases; J trimming: 4 bases; junction bases outside the gene matches: 10. CDR3 in DNA: TGCAGTGCTCTTAAGACAGGGGAGCGGTACGAGCAGTACTTC. This sequence encodes CSALKTGERYEQYF.

V usage is TRBV7-9 and J usage is TRBJ2-1, with a possible D match to TRBD2 (6 bases). With 6 bases removed from V and 7 bases from J, the gap between germline ends came to 19 bases. The CDR3 loop spans 15 amino acids. Germline loops: CDR1 SEHNR, CDR2 FQNEAQ (reference sequence). The CDR3 nucleotides read TGTGCCAGCAGGGGAAGAGGGACTCGGGAGAATGAGCAGTTCTTC. It yields the protein CASRGRGTRENEQFF.

This clonotype appeared many times. The V call is TRBV28, the J call TRBJ2-7, with D hard to call. V dropped 2 bases and J dropped 0 bases, with 11 bases sitting between them. Germline V gene sequence: CDR1 MDHEN, CDR2 SYDVKM. This CDR3 contains 15 residues. CDR3 bases: TGTGCCAGCAGTTTAGGCCGGATAAGCTCCTACGAGCAGTACTTC. It codes for CASSLGRISSYEQYF.

This clonotype was picked up many times. The V call is TRBV5-4, the J call TRBJ1-3, with D uncertain. This CDR3 spans 14 amino acids. Trimming took 0 bases from V and 3 from J, leaving 7 bases between them. Germline V gene lookup returns CDR1 SGHNT and CDR2 YYREEE (reference sequence). This CDR3 is CASSLGVFGNTIYF. In DNA form, the CDR3 reads TGTGCCAGCAGCTTGGGAGTTTTTGGAAACACCATATATTTT.

This clonotype was found many times. The V gene is TRBV9, the J gene TRBJ2-6; TRBD1 agrees at 8 bases. The germline CDR1 and CDR2 sequences are SGDLS and YYNGEE. The CDR3 is made up of 18 amino acids. V was clipped by 1 base and J by 2 bases; unmatched bases: 8. CDR3 sequence reads: CASSVTPGQVAGANVLTF. CDR3 DNA: TGTGCCAGCAGCGTAACACCGGGACAGGTCGCTGGGGCCAACGTCCTGACTTTC.

This clonotype was found a few times. The CDR3 sequence is CASNRGRTDTQYF. In DNA, the CDR3 is TGTGCCAGCAACAGGGGGCGCACAGATACGCAGTATTTT. The rearrangement uses TRBV2 and TRBJ2-3, with TRBD1 matching 9 bases. The CDR3 has 13 residues. V was pared by 7 bases and J by 1 base, with 0 bases of the junction left unmatched. The germline V gene has CDR1 SNHLY and CDR2 FYNNEI. Looking up the rest from reference TRBV2 and TRBJ2-3 gives the full variable domain: EPEVTQTPSHQVTQMGQEVILRCVPISNHLYFYWYRQILGQKVEFLVSFYNNEISEKSEIFDDQFSVERPDGSNFTLKIRSTKLEDSAMYFCASNRGRTDTQYFGPGTRLTVL.

This chain uses TRBV7-8 with TRBJ2-1; D is undetermined. V was trimmed by 5 bases and J by 3 bases, leaving 14 bases between them. The germline CDR1 and CDR2 sequences are SGHVS and FQNEAQ. CDR3 length equals 15 residues. Written as DNA, the CDR3 is TGTGCCAGCAGCCCTGGTCGGGCCGGCTACAATGAGCAGTTCTTC. Translation gives CASSPGRAGYNEQFF.

This clonotype was found many times. The rearrangement links TRBV28 to TRBJ2-5; D perhaps matches TRBD2 (5 bases). V was clipped by 2 bases and J by 1 base, with 8 bases between them. Germline CDR1 is MDHEN and CDR2 is SYDVKM. The CDR3 totals 14 residues. This CDR3 reads CASSLAGPQETQYF. CDR3 in DNA: TGTGCCAGCAGTTTAGCGGGCCCCCAAGAGACCCAGTACTTC.

This clonotype was observed a few times. V gene TRBV29-1 combines with J gene TRBJ2-1, with a weak D call TRBD2 (7 bases). CDR3 size: 13 residues. The ends were cut back, 5 bases at V and 9 bases at J, with 17 bases in the middle. CDR1 is SQVTM, CDR2 ANQGSEA, per germline. The CDR3 sequence: CSVFRWGGSEQFF. CDR3 nucleotide sequence: TGCAGCGTTTTCAGGTGGGGGGGCAGTGAGCAGTTCTTC.